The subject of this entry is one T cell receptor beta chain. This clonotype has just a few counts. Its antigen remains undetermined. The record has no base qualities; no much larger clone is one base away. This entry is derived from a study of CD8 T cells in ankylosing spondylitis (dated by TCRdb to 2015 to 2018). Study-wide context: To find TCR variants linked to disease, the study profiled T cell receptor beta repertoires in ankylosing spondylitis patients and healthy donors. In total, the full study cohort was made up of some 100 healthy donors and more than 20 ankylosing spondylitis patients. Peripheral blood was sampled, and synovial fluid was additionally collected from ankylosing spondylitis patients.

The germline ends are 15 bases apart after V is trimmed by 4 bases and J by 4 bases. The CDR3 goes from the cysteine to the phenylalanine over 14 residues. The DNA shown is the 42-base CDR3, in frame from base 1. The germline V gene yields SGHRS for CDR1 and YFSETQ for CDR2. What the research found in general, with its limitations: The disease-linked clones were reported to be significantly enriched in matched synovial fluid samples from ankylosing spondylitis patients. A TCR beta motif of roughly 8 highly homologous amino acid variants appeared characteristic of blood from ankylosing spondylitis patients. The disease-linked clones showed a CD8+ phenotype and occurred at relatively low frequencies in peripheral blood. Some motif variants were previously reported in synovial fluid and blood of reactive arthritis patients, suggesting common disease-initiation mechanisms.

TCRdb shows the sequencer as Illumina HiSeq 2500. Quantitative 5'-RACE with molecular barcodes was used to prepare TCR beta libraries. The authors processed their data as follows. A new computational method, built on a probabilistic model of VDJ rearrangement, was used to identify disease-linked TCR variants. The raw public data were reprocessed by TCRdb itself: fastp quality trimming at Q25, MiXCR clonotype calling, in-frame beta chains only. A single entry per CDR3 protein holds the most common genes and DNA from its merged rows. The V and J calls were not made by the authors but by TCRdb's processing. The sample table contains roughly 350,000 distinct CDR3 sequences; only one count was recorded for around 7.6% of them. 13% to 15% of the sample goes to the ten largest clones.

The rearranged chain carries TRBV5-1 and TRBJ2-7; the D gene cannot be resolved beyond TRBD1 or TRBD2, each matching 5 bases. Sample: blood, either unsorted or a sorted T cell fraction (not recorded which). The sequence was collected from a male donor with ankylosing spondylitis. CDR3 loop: CASSTGQGPYEQYF. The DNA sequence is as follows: TGCGCCAGCAGCACGGGGCAGGGTCCTTACGAGCAGTACTTC.